Listed below are T cell receptor beta chains from one sample, sequenced in a study of OX40 agonist ivuxolimab in advanced cancers. Repertoires were generated with immunoSEQ multiplex PCR, while TCRdb's copy carries only in-frame clones and drops some. The sample has 65,000 to 95,000 clones; 80% to 95% are singletons. The starting material was CD4+ or CD8+ T cells sorted from blood, obtained in a trial of the OX40 agonist ivuxolimab. The receptors derive from an adult with an advanced solid tumor such as melanoma, head and neck, liver or kidney cancer. The CDR3 runs from the conserved cysteine through the conserved F or W. Clone size is stated in some rows and not others, as once, few, many or a class when expanded.

>once|TRBJ2-7|TRBV15
CATSVDRSSYEQYF
>.|TRBJ2-4|TRBV5-4
CASSLGGNIQYF
>once|TRBJ2-1|TRBV11-2
CASSLATGNLPGEQFF
>.|TRBJ2-1|TRBV5-1
CASSFSGGPNEQFF
>once|TRBJ1-1|TRBV25-1
CASSARQGELAEAFF
>.|TRBJ2-2|TRBV6-1
CASSVDAGTNTGELFF
>once|TRBJ1-4|TRBV4-1
CASSQAVAGTNEKLFF
>.|TRBJ2-2|TRBV11-2
CASSLRQNTGELFF
>.|TRBJ1-5|TRBV6-1
CASRDGNQPQHF
>.|TRBJ2-1|TRBV7-6
CASSLGWGKAGYEQFF
>.|TRBJ1-2|TRBV4-1
CASSPGHGYTF
>few|TRBJ1-1|TRBV25-1
CASSGGIEAFF
>.|TRBJ2-1|TRBV7-6
CASSPGTGGRNEQFF
>.|TRBJ1-2|TRBV2
CARTLNRGINYGYTF
>.|TRBJ2-7|TRBV23-1
CASSQSPGTGEAEQYF
>once|TRBJ1-2|TRBV5-5
CASSAIGSTYGYTF
>few|TRBJ1-1|TRBV27
CASSLNRGMNTEAFF
>once|TRBJ1-4|TRBV12-2
CASSREKLFF
>.|TRBJ1-2|TRBV27
CASSLSSSYGYTF
>.|TRBJ2-3|TRBV10-3
CAISDAADTQYF
>.|TRBJ1-2|TRBV19
CASRDDRENNYGYTF
>.|TRBJ2-4|TRBV5-1
CASSLEGVYSKNIQYF
>.|TRBJ1-2|TRBV6-4
CASSESGDGNVEGYTF
>.|TRBJ2-2|TRBV25-1
CATRQATNTGELFF
>few|TRBJ2-5|TRBV7-9
CASSFSPASMRGPQETQYF
>.|TRBJ2-1|TRBV19
CASSMWQGFVEQFF